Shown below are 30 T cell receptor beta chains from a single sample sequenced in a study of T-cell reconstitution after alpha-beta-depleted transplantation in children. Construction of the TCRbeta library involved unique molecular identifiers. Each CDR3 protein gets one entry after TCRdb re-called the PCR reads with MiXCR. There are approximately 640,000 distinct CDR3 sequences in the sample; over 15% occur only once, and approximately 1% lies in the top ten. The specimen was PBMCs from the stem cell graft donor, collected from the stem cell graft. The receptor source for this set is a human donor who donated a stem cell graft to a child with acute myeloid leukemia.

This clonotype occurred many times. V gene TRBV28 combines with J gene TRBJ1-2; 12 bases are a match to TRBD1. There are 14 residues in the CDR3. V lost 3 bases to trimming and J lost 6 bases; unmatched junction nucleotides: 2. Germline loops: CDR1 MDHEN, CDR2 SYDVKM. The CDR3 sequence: CASSFRDRGHGYTF. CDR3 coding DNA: TGTGCCAGCAGTTTTAGGGACAGGGGGCATGGCTACACCTTC.

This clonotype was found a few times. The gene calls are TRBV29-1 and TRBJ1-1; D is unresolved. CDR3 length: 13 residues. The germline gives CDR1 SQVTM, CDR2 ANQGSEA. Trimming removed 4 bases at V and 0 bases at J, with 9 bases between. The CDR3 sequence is CSVGRPLNTEAFF. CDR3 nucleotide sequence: TGCAGCGTTGGCAGACCCTTGAACACTGAAGCTTTCTTT.

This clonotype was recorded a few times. As DNA, the CDR3 is TGTGCCAGCAGCCCCCAGACTTCCTACGAGCAGTACTTC. It encodes CASSPQTSYEQYF. The V and J genes are TRBV7-2 and TRBJ2-7; D ambiguous. V lost 5 bases and J lost 1, with 9 bases in between. Germline CDR1 is SGHTA and CDR2 is FQGNSA. The length of the CDR3 is 13 residues.

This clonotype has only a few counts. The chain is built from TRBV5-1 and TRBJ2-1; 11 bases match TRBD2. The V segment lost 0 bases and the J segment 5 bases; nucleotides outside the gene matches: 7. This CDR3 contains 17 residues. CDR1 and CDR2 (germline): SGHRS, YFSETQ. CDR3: CASSLGVAGGPNNEQFF. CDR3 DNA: TGCGCCAGCAGCTTGGGGGTAGCGGGGGGGCCGAACAATGAGCAGTTCTTC.

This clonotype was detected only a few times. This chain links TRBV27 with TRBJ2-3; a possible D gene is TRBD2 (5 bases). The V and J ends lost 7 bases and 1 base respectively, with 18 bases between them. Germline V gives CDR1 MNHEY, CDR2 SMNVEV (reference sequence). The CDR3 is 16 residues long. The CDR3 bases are TGTGCCAGCATCCGGAAGATGGCCGGGGGCACAGATACGCAGTATTTT. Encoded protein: CASIRKMAGGTDTQYF.

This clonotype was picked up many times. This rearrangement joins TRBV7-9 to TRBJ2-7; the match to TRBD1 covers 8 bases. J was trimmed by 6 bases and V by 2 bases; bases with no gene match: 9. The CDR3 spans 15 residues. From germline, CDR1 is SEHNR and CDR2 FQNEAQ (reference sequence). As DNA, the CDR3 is TGTGCCAGCAGCTTACAGGACAGGGCTCGGTCCGAGCAGTACTTC. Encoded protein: CASSLQDRARSEQYF.

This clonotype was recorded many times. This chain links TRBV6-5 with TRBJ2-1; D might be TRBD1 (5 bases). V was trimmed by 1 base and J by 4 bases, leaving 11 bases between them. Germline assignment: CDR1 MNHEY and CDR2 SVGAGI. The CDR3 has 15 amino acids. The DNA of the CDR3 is TGTGCCAGCAGTTACTTCCCAGGGCATTACAATGAGCAGTTCTTC. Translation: CASSYFPGHYNEQFF.

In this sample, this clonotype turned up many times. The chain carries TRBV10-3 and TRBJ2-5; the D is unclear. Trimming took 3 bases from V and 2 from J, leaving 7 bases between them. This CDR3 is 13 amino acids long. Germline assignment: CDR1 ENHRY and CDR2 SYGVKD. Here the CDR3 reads CAISEQKQETQYF. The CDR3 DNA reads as TGTGCCATCAGTGAACAGAAACAAGAGACCCAGTACTTC.

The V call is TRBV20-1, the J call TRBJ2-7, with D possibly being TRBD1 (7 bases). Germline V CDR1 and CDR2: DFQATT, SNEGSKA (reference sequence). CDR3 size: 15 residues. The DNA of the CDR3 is TGCTGTGCTAGTCCGGGGGACAGAAGGACCTACGAGCAGTACGTC. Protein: CCASPGDRRTYEQYV.

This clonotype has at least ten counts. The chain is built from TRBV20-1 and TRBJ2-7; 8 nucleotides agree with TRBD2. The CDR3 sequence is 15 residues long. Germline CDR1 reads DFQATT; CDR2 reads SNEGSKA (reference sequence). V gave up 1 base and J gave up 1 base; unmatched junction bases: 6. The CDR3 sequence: CSARATSGPSYEQYF. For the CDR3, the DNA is TGCAGTGCTAGAGCTACTAGCGGTCCATCCTACGAGCAGTACTTC.

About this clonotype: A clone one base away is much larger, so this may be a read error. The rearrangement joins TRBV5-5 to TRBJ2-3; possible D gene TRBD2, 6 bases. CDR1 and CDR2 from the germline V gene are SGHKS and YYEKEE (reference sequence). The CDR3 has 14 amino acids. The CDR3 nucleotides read TGTGCCAGCAGCTTTTACGGGAGCACAGATATGCAGTATTTT. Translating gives CASSFYGSTDMQYF.

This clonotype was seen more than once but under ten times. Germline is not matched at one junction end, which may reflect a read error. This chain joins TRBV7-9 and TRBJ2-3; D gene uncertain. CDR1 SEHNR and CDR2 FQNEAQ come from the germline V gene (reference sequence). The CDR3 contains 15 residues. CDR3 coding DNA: TGTGCCAGCAGGTTAGGATTCAAGCAACGGGATACGCAGTATTTT. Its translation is CASRLGFKQRDTQYF.

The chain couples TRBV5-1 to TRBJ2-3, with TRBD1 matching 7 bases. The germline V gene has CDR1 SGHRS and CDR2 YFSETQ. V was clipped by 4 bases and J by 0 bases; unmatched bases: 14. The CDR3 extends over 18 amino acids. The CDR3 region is CASSPYTGQLLSTDTQYF. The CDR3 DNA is TGCGCCAGCAGCCCCTATACGGGACAGCTTCTGAGCACAGATACGCAGTATTTT.

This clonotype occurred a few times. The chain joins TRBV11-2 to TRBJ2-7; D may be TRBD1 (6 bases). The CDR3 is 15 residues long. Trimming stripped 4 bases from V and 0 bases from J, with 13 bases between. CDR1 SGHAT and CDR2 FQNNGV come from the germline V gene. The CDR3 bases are TGTGCCAGCAGCTCCGGGACATTATACTCCTACGAGCAGTACGTC. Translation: CASSSGTLYSYEQYV.

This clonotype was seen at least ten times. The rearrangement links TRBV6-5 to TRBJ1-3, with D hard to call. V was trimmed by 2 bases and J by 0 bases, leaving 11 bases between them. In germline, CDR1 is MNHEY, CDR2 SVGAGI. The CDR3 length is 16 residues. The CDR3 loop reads CASSYGYGRSGNTIYF. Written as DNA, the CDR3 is TGTGCCAGCAGTTACGGGTACGGCCGCTCTGGAAACACCATATATTTT.

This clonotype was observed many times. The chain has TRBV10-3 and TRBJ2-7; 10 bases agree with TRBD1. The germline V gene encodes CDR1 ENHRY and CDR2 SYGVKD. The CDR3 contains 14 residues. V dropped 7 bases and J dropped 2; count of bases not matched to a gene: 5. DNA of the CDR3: TGTGCCATCAATGGGACAGGGGAAGCCTACGAGCAGTACTTC. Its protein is CAINGTGEAYEQYF.

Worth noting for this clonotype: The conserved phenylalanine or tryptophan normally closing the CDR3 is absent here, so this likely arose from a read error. The CDR3 here is CASSLRGLGTEAFI. Here the CDR3 DNA reads TGTGCCAGCAGTTTAAGGGGGCTAGGCACTGAAGCTTTCATT. This rearrangement joins TRBV27 to TRBJ1-1; 7 bases map to TRBD1. CDR3 length equals 14 residues. V lost 2 bases, J lost 4 bases, and 4 bases stayed unmatched. Germline values: CDR1 MNHEY, CDR2 SMNVEV (reference sequence).

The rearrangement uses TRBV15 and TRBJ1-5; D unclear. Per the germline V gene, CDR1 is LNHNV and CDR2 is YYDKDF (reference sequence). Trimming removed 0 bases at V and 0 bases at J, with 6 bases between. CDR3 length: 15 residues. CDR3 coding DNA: TGTGCCACCAGCAGAGATCGGGATAGCAATCAGCCCCAGCATTTT. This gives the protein CATSRDRDSNQPQHF. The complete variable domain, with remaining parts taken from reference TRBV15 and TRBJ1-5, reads DAMVIQNPRYQVTQFGKPVTLSCSQTLNHNVMYWYQQKSSQAPKLLFHYYDKDFNNEADTPDNFQSRRPNTSFCFLDIRSPGLGDTAMYLCATSRDRDSNQPQHFGDGTRLSIL.

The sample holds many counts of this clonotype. CDR3 sequence: CSAGAPGRRTGELFF. DNA for the CDR3: TGCAGTGCTGGGGCGCCGGGACGACGCACCGGGGAGCTGTTTTTT. V usage is TRBV20-1 and J usage is TRBJ2-2, with D possibly being TRBD1 or TRBD2 (5 bases each). Between the trimmed V and J ends, which lost 5 bases and 4 bases, there was a span of 17 bases. The CDR3 runs to 15 residues. Germline CDR1 DFQATT, CDR2 SNEGSKA (reference sequence).

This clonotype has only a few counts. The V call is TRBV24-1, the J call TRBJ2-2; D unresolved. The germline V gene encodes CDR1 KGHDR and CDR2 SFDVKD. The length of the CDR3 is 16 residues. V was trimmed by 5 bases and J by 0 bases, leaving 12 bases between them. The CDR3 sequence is CATSAPGRANTGELFF. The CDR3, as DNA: TGTGCCACCAGTGCCCCCGGCAGAGCGAACACCGGGGAGCTGTTTTTT.

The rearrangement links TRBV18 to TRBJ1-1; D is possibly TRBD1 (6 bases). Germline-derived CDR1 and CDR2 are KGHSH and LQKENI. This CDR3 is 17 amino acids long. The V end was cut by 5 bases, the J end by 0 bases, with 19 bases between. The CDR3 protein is CASSSRRTVLMNTEAFF. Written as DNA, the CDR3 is TGTGCCAGCTCATCACGCCGGACAGTCCTCATGAACACTGAAGCTTTCTTT.

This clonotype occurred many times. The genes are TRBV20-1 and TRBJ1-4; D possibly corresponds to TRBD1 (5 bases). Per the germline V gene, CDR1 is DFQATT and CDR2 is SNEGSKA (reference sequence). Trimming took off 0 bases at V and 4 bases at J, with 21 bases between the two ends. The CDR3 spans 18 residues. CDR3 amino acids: CSARDLNGLGALNEKLFF. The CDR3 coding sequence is TGCAGTGCTAGAGACCTCAACGGACTCGGGGCACTTAATGAAAAACTGTTTTTT.

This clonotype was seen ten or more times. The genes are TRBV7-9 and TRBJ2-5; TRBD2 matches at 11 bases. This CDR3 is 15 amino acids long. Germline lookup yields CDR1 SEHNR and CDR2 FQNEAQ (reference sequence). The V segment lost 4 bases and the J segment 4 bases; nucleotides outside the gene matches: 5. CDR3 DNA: TGTGCCAGCAGCTGGGGACTAGCGGAGAGAGAGACCCAGTACTTC. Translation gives CASSWGLAERETQYF.

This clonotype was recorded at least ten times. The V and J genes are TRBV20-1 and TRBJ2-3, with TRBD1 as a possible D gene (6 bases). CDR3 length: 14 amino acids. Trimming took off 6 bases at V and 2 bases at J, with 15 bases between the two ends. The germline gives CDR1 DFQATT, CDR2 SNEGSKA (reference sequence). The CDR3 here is CSAQGPLVTDTQYF. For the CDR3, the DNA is TGCAGTGCCCAGGGGCCCCTGGTCACAGATACGCAGTATTTT.

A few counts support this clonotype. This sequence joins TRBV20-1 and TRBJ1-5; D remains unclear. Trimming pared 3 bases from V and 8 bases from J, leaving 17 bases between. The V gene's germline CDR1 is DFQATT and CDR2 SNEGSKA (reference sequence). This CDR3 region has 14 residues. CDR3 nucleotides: TGCAGTGCTAGTGATGGGCCGGCACGGGAGCCCCAGCATTTT. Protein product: CSASDGPAREPQHF.

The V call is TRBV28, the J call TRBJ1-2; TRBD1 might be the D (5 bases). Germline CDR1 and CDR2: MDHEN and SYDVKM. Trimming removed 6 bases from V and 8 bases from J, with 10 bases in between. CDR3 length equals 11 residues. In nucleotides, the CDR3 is TGTGCCAGCAGAGCAGGGCAAGGCTACACCTTC. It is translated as CASRAGQGYTF.

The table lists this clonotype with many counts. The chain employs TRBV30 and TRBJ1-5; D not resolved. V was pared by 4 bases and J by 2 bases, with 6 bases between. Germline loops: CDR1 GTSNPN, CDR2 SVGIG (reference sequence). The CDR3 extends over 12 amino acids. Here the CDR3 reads CAWNFCNQPQHF. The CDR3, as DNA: TGTGCCTGGAATTTTTGCAATCAGCCCCAGCATTTT.

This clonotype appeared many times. CDR3 nucleotides: TGCAGTGCTCCCTCCGGGAACTATGGCTACACCTTC. It specifies CSAPSGNYGYTF. The rearrangement links TRBV20-1 to TRBJ1-2; D gene unclear. The germline gives CDR1 DFQATT, CDR2 SNEGSKA (reference sequence). This CDR3 is 12 amino acids long. V lost 5 bases, J lost 2 bases, and 9 bases lay in between.

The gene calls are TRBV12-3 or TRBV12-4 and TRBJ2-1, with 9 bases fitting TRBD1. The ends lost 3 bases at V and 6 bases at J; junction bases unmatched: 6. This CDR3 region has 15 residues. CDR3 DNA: TGTGCCAGCAGTTTCATCGGGACAGGGCGCAATGAGCAGTTCTTC. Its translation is CASSFIGTGRNEQFF.

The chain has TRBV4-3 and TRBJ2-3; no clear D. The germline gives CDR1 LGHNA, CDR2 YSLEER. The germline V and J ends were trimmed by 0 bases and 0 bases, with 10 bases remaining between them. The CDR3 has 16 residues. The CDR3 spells CASSQEALTSTDTQYF. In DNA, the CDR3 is TGCGCCAGCAGCCAAGAGGCTTTGACTAGCACAGATACGCAGTATTTT.